Described below is a single T cell receptor (beta chain) sequence and its context. CDR1 is SGHDT and CDR2 is YYEEEE in the germline V gene. The CDR3 is made up of 12 amino acids. V lost 7 bases, J lost 8 bases, and 15 bases lay in between. The assay was immunoSEQ multiplex PCR, and TCRdb's table has in-frame clones only and misses some. Of about 130,000 clones in the sample, roughly 87% were seen once. This entry comes from a study of control samples from healthy donors and cancer patients. Sequenced material: blood. V is TRBV5-6 and J is TRBJ1-1; perhaps TRBD1 as D (5 bases). This clonotype originated in a man aged 18 to 29 in good health. CDR3 nucleotide sequence: TGTGCCAGCGGAGTCGGGACGGCCGAAGCTTTCTTT. Protein: CASGVGTAEAFF.